Listed below are T cell receptor beta chains from one sample, sequenced in a study of shared clonotypes between healthy human individuals. TCRdb's table, derived via immunoSEQ multiplex PCR, lists solely in-frame clones and lacks some. The sample consists of some 2,000,000 clones, 85% to 95% of them appearing once. Sequenced sample: naive CD4+ T cells sorted from blood. The receptors originated from a man aged 18 to 29 in good health. The CDR3 runs from the conserved cysteine through the conserved F or W. The D gene is left open where the match is weak. Size values are once, few and many counts, or a class for expanded clones, and some rows have none.

TRBJ2-3,.,.,12,TRBV6-5,TGTGCCAGCAGTTCCCCGGGTGAACCGCAGTATTTT,CASSSPGEPQYF
TRBJ2-1,.,TRBD1,15,TRBV5-1,TGCGCCAGCAGCTCCTCCGGGACAGATTACAATGAGCAGTTCTTC,CASSSSGTDYNEQFF
TRBJ2-7,.,.,13,TRBV29-1,TGCAGCGTTGGCGTAAGGGGAATGGACGAGCAGTACTTC,CSVGVRGMDEQYF
TRBJ2-6,once,.,15,TRBV6-5,TGTGCCAGCAGTTCGCCCCGCTCTGGGGCCAACGTCCTGACTTTC,CASSSPRSGANVLTF
TRBJ2-7,.,.,14,TRBV10-3,TGTGCCATCCCATTGGGGGCCGCTGCGGAGGAGCAGTACTTC,CAIPLGAAAEEQYF
TRBJ2-3,.,.,13,TRBV30,TGTGCCTGGAGTGACCCTATCCGGCCCACGCAGTATTTT,CAWSDPIRPTQYF
TRBJ2-3,.,.,13,TRBV2,TGTGCCAGCCAGGGAGGGGGCGGAGATACGCAGTATTTT,CASQGGGGDTQYF
TRBJ2-7,.,.,15,TRBV7-8,TGTGCCAGCAGCTACGCTTCCGGGACGACCTACGAGCAGTACTTC,CASSYASGTTYEQYF
TRBJ1-2,few,.,14,TRBV28,TGTGCCAGCAGTTTAGGACGAACCTCCCAAGGCTACACCTTC,CASSLGRTSQGYTF
TRBJ1-1,.,TRBD1,13,TRBV19,TGTGCCAGTTCCGGGACAGGGAGTCCTGAAGCTTTCTTT,CASSGTGSPEAFF
TRBJ2-1,.,TRBD2,13,TRBV18,TGTGCCAGCTCCGGACTAGCGGGAAATGAGCAGTTCTTC,CASSGLAGNEQFF
TRBJ2-1,.,.,14,TRBV6-1,TGTGCCAGCAGTGAATTGGGGGGTCTTTATGAGCAGTTCTTC,CASSELGGLYEQFF
TRBJ2-1,.,TRBD2,16,TRBV5-1,TGCGCCAGCAGCCTCATAGCGGGAGTTGAGGACAATGAGCAGTTCTTC,CASSLIAGVEDNEQFF
TRBJ2-1,.,TRBD2,16,TRBV11-2,TGTGCCAGCAGCTTTGTAGGCGGGAGGGCCGACTATGAGCAGTTCTTC,CASSFVGGRADYEQFF
TRBJ1-4,once,.,16,TRBV2,TGTGCCAGCAGTGAAGCAGTAGTCTCCGGGACTCTCAAACTGTTTTTT,CASSEAVVSGTLKLFF
TRBJ1-2,.,.,15,TRBV28,TGTGCCAGCAGGGGAGATGAAGGGGTCCGTTATGGCTACACCTTC,CASRGDEGVRYGYTF
TRBJ2-5,once,.,11,TRBV2,TGTGCCAGCAGTACACAAGAGACCCAGTACTTC,CASSTQETQYF
TRBJ1-2,.,.,13,TRBV27,TGTGCCAGCAGTTTCAGTGGCACCTATGGCTACACCTTC,CASSFSGTYGYTF
TRBJ1-2,.,TRBD1,15,TRBV14,TGTGCCAGCAGCCAACAACAGGGGGCTGGCTATGGCTACACCTTC,CASSQQQGAGYGYTF
TRBJ2-7,.,TRBD1,14,TRBV6-5,TGTGCCAGCAGTACCGGGACAGGGGGGCGCGAGCAGTACTTC,CASSTGTGGREQYF
TRBJ1-2,.,.,8,TRBV20-1,TGCAGTGCTACGGGCTACACCTTC,CSATGYTF
TRBJ1-2,.,.,15,TRBV6-5,TGTGCCAGCAAACGAGACAGACCGACTAACTATGGCTACACCTTC,CASKRDRPTNYGYTF
TRBJ2-2,.,TRBD1,14,TRBV19,TGTGCCAGTAGTCATACAGGGGCCGCCGGGGAGCTGTTTTTT,CASSHTGAAGELFF
TRBJ1-2,few,.,14,TRBV30,TGTGCCTGGAACGGCGGGAGGGCCCTGAATGGCTACACCTTC,CAWNGGRALNGYTF
TRBJ2-7,.,TRBD1,13,TRBV10-1,TGCGCCAGCAGCGTCGGGACAGACTACGAGCAGTACTTC,CASSVGTDYEQYF
TRBJ2-7,.,.,15,TRBV5-5,TGTGCCAGCAGCTTTCCCCGGACAGACCGTAACGAGCAGTACTTC,CASSFPRTDRNEQYF
TRBJ2-7,.,.,13,TRBV15,TGTGCCACCAGCAGAGTTAGCTCCTACGAGCAGTACTTC,CATSRVSSYEQYF
TRBJ2-1,.,TRBD2,16,TRBV6-5,TGTGCCAGCAGTTACACGGGACTAGGTTCCAACAATGAGCAGTTCTTC,CASSYTGLGSNNEQFF
TRBJ1-5,.,.,15,TRBV19,TGTGCCAGTAGTTTGGGGGTTGTGGTCAATCAGCCCCAGCATTTT,CASSLGVVVNQPQHF
TRBJ1-4,.,TRBD1,14,TRBV28,TGTGCCAGCTCGTCCGGGACAGAGTATGAAAAACTGTTTTTT,CASSSGTEYEKLFF
TRBJ2-1,.,TRBD2,16,TRBV18,TGTGCCAGCTCACCACCGGGACTAGCGGTCTACAATGAGCAGTTCTTC,CASSPPGLAVYNEQFF
TRBJ1-1,.,TRBD1,18,TRBV7-6,TGTGCCAGCAGCCCCCTTTCAGGGGGCATTGAGGGGAACACTGAAGCTTTCTTT,CASSPLSGGIEGNTEAFF
TRBJ2-1,.,TRBD1,17,TRBV4-3,TGCGCCAGCAGCCAAGATCCCGGGACAGGGGGTTACAATGAGCAGTTCTTC,CASSQDPGTGGYNEQFF
TRBJ2-1,.,TRBD1,19,TRBV5-6,TGTGCCAGCAGCTTGCTCGACAGGGGACTTGCCCTCCAGGACAATGAGCAGTTCTTC,CASSLLDRGLALQDNEQFF